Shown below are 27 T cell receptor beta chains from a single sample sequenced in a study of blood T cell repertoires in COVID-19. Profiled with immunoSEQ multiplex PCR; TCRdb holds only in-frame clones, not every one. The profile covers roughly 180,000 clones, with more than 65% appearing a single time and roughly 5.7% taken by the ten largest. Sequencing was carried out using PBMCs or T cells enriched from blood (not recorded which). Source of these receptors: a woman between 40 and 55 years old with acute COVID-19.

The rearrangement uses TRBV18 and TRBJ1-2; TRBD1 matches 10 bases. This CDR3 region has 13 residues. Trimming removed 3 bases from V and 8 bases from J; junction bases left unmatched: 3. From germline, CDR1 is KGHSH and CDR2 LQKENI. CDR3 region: CASSPDRGPGYTF. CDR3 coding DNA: TGTGCCAGCTCACCTGACAGGGGGCCCGGCTACACCTTC.

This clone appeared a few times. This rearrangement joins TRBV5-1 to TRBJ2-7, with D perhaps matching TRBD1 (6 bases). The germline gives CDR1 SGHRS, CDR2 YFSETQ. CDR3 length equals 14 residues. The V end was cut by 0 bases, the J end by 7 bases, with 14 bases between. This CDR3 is CASSLGGLSGEQYF. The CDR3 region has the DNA TGCGCCAGCAGCTTGGGGGGGCTGAGTGGGGAGCAGTACTTC. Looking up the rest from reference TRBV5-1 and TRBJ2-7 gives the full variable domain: KAGVTQTPRYLIKTRGQQVTLSCSPISGHRSVSWYQQTPGQGLQFLFEYFSETQRNKGNFPGRFSGRQFSNSRSEMNVSTLELGDSALYLCASSLGGLSGEQYFGPGTRLTVT.

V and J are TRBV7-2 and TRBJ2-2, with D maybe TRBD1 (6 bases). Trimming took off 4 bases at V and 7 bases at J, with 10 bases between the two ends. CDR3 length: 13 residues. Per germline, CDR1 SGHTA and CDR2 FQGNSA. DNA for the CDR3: TGTGCCAGCAGCTCGACAGGCGGCGGGGAGCTGTTTTTT. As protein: CASSSTGGGELFF.

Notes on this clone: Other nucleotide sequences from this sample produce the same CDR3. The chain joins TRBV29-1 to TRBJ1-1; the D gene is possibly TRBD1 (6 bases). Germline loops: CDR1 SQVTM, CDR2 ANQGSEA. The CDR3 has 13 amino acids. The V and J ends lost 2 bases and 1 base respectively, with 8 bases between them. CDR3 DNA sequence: TGCAGCGTTGAAAAGGGACAGAACACTGAAGCTTTCTTT. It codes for CSVEKGQNTEAFF.

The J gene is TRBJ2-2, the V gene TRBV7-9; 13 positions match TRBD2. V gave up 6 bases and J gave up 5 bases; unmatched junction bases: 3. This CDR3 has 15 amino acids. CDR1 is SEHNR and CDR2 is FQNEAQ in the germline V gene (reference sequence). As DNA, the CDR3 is TGTGCCAGCAGGGGACTAGCGGGAAGGACCGGGGAGCTGTTTTTT. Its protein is CASRGLAGRTGELFF.

The CDR3 spells CASSPGLAGRTQYF. CDR3 bases: TGTGCCAGCAGTCCGGGACTAGCGGGGCGTACGCAGTATTTT. The V call is TRBV27, the J call TRBJ2-3, with 13 nucleotides matching TRBD2. Looked up from germline, CDR1 is MNHEY and CDR2 is SMNVEV (reference sequence). J gave up 8 bases and V 5 bases, and 4 bases lay outside the gene matches. There are 14 residues in the CDR3.

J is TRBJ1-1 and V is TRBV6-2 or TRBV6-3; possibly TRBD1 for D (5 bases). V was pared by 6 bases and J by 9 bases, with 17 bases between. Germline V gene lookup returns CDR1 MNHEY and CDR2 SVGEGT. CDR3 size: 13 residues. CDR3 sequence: CASSLRQGLQAFF. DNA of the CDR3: TGTGCCAGCAGCCTCAGGCAGGGCCTTCAAGCTTTCTTT.

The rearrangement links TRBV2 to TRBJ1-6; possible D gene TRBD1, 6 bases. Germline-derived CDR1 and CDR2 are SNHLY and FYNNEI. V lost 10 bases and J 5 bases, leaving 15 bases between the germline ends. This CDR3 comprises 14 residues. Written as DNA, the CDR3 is TGTGCCACGGCACAGGGTTCTGATAATTCACCCCTCCACTTT. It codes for CATAQGSDNSPLHF.

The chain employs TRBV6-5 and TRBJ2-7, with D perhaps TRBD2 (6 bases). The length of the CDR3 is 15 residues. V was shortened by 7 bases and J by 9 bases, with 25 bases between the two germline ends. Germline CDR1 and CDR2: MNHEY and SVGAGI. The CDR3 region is CASNPGRGRGVRQYF. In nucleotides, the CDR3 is TGTGCCAGCAATCCGGGGCGGGGCCGGGGTGTGAGGCAGTACTTC.

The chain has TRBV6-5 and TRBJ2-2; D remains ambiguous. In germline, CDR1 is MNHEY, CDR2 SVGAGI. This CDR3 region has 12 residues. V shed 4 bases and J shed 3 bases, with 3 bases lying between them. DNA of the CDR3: TGTGCCAGCAGTTCATACACCGGGGAGCTGTTTTTT. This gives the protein CASSSYTGELFF.

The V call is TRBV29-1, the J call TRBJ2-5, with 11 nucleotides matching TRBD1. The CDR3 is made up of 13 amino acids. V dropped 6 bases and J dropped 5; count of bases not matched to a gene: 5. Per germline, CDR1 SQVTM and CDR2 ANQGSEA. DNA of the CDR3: TGCAGCGTCGGGACAGGGGGAGGTGAGACCCAGTACTTC. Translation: CSVGTGGGETQYF. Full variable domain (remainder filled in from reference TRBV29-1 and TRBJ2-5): SAVISQKPSRDICQRGTSLTIQCQVDSQVTMMFWYRQQPGQSLTLIATANQGSEATYESGFVIDKFPISRPNLTFSTLTVSNMSPEDSSIYLCSVGTGGGETQYFGPGTRLLVL.

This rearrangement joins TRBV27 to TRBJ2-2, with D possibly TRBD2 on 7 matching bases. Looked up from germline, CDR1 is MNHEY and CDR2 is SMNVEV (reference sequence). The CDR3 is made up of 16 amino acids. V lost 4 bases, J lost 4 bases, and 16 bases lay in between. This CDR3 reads CASSSGGGPRTGELFF. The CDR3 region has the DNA TGTGCCAGCAGTTCGGGGGGCGGCCCCCGCACCGGGGAGCTGTTTTTT.

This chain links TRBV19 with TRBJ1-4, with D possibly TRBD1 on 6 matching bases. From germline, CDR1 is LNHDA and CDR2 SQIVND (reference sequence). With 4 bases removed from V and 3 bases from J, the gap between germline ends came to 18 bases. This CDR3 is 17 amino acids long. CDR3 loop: CASSSGTTGLSNEKLFF. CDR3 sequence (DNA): TGTGCCAGTAGTAGTGGGACAACAGGTTTATCTAATGAAAAACTGTTTTTT.

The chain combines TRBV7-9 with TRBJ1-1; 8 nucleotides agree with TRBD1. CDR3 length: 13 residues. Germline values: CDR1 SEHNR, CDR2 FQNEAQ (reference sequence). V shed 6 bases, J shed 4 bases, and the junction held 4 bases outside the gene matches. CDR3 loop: CASSSDRATEAFF. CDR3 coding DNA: TGTGCCAGCAGTTCGGACAGGGCCACTGAAGCTTTCTTT.

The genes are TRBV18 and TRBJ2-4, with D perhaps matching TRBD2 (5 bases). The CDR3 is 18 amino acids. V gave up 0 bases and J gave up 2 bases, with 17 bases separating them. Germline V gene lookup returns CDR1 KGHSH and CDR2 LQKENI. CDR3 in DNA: TGTGCCAGCTCACCACCTTTTTATGGGAGCACCCCCAAAAACATTCAGTACTTC. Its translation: CASSPPFYGSTPKNIQYF.

CDR3 protein: CAINLRPSGPAEQYF. The CDR3 DNA sequence: TGTGCCATCAACTTAAGACCTAGCGGGCCGGCCGAGCAGTACTTC. This chain uses TRBV10-3 with TRBJ2-7; 8 bases fit TRBD2. The CDR3 covers 15 residues. Germline-derived CDR1 and CDR2 are ENHRY and SYGVKD. V dropped 7 bases and J dropped 6; count of bases not matched to a gene: 14.

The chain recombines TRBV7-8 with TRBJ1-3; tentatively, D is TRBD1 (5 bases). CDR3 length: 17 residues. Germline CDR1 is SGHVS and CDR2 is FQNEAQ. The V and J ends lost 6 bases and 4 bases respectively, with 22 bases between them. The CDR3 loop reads CASSLKVGGYGGNTIYF. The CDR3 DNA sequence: TGTGCCAGCAGTCTTAAGGTCGGGGGGTATGGAGGAAACACCATATATTTT.

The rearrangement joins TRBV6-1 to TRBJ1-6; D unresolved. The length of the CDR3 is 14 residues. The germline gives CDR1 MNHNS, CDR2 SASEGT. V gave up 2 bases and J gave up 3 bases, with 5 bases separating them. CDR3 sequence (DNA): TGTGCCAGCAGTGAATCAGACTATAATTCACCCCTCCACTTT. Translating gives CASSESDYNSPLHF.

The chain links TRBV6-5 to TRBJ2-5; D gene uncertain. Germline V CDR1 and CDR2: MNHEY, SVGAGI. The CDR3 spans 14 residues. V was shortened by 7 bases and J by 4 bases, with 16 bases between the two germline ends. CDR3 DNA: TGTGCCAGCAAGCCTAGATGGAATTTAGAGACCCAGTACTTC. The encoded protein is CASKPRWNLETQYF.

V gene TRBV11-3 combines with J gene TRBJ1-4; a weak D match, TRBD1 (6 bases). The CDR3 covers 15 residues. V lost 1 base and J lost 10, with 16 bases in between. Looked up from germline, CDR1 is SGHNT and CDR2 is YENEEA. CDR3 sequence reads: CASSLGPGDSGKLFF. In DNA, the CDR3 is TGTGCCAGCAGCTTAGGCCCAGGGGATAGTGGAAAACTGTTTTTT. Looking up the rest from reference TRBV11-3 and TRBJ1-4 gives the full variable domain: EAGVVQSPRYKIIEKKQPVAFWCNPISGHNTLYWYLQNLGQGPELLIRYENEEAVDDSQLPKDRFSAERLKGVDSTLKIQPAELGDSAVYLCASSLGPGDSGKLFFGSGTQLSVL.

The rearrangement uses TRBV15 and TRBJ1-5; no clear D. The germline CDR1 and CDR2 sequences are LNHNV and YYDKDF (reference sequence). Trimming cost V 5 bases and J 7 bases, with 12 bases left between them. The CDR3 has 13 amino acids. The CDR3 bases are TGTGCCACCAGCTCCGGGTTCAACCAGCCCCAGCATTTT. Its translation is CATSSGFNQPQHF.

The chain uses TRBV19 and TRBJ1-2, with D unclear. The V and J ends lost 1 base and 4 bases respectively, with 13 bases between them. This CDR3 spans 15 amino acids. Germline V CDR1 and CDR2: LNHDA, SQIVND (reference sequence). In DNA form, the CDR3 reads TGTGCCAGTAGTATAGCACCACGCCGGGGCTATGGCTACACCTTC. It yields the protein CASSIAPRRGYGYTF.

The chain's CDR3 is CASSVQGGVGANVLTF. DNA for the CDR3: TGTGCCAGCAGCGTACAGGGTGGGGTTGGGGCCAACGTCCTGACTTTC. The gene calls are TRBV2 and TRBJ2-6, with D tentatively TRBD1 (6 bases). This CDR3 spans 16 amino acids. The V gene lost 6 bases and the J gene lost 3 bases, with 15 bases spanning the gap. CDR1 and CDR2 (germline): SNHLY, FYNNEI.

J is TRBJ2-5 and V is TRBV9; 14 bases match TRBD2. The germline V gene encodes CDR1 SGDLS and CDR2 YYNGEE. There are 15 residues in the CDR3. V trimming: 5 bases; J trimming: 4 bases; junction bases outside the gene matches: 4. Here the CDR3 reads CASSLGLAGAETQYF. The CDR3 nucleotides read TGTGCCAGCAGTTTGGGACTAGCGGGAGCAGAGACCCAGTACTTC.

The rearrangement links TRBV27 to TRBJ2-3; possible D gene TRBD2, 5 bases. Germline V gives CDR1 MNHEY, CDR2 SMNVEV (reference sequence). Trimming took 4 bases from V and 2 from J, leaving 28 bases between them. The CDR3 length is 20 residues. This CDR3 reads CASSWRSDVRTTQNTDTQYF. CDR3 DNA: TGTGCCAGCAGTTGGAGGTCGGATGTTCGGACCACGCAGAACACAGATACGCAGTATTTT.

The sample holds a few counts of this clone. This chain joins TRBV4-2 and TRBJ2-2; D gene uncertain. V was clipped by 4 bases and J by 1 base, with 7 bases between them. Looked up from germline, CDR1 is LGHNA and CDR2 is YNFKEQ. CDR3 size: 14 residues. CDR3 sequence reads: CASSPRQNTGELFF. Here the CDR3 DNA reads TGTGCCAGCAGCCCCCGACAGAACACCGGGGAGCTGTTTTTT.

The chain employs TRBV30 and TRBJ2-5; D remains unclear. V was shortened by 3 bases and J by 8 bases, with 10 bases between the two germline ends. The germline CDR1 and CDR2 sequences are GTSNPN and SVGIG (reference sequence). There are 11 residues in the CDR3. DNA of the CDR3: TGTGCCTGGAGGGTAGAGTCAACCCAGTACTTC. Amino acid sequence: CAWRVESTQYF.